The 13 T cell receptor beta chains listed next were all sequenced from one sample in a study of molecular identifiers for immune sequencing clone quantification. From the PCR reads, TCRdb called clonotypes with MiXCR, one entry per CDR3 protein. The sample consists of under 800,000 distinct CDR3 sequences, about 25% of them appearing once. The sample comprised naive CD8+ T cells from blood, with Jurkat cell RNA spiked in. This sample's subset: FACS-sorted CD8+CD4-CCR7+CD45RA+ naive T cells. The receptors were gathered from a human donor in good health. Some libraries in this study had Jurkat cell RNA spiked in.

Note on this clonotype: Being one base from a much bigger clone, this may be a read error. V is TRBV29-1 and J is TRBJ1-2, with 9 bases that match TRBD1. Germline CDR1 is SQVTM and CDR2 is ANQGSEA. V lost 6 bases and J lost 4; bases outside the gene matches: 15. The CDR3 contains 16 residues. The CDR3 loop reads CSVSPSTGGTAYGYTF. CDR3 sequence (DNA): TGCAGCGTGTCACCATCGACAGGGGGGACCGCCTATGGCTACACCTTC.

This chain connects TRBV28 to TRBJ2-7; D is perhaps TRBD2 (6 bases). CDR3 size: 14 residues. The germline V gene encodes CDR1 MDHEN and CDR2 SYDVKM. V lost 6 bases to trimming and J lost 0 bases, with 12 bases between them. The CDR3 region is CASRSGTDSYEQYF. Here the CDR3 DNA reads TGTGCCAGCAGATCAGGGACTGACTCCTACGAGCAGTACTTC.

This chain joins TRBV4-3 and TRBJ1-1; D possibly corresponds to TRBD1 (5 bases). The length of the CDR3 is 13 residues. Germline V gene data show CDR1 as LGHNA and CDR2 as YSLEER. Trimming removed 3 bases at V and 7 bases at J, with 12 bases between. CDR3 in amino acids: CASSQGLQLEAFF. CDR3 coding DNA: TGCGCCAGCAGCCAGGGGCTACAGCTTGAAGCTTTCTTT.

This clonotype has a count of ten or more. The chain has TRBV4-1 and TRBJ2-7, with D possibly matching TRBD1 (5 bases). V was cut by 3 bases and J by 6 bases, with 15 bases left in between. There are 14 residues in the CDR3. Germline lookup yields CDR1 MGHRA and CDR2 YSYEKL. CDR3 loop: CASSHRDVPAEQYF. The CDR3 DNA sequence: TGCGCCAGCAGCCACAGGGATGTGCCGGCCGAGCAGTACTTC.

V and J are TRBV7-9 and TRBJ2-5; 11 nucleotides line up with TRBD2. Germline-derived CDR1 and CDR2 are SEHNR and FQNEAQ (reference sequence). This CDR3 is 16 amino acids long. V lost 7 bases to trimming and J lost 3 bases; unmatched junction nucleotides: 10. This chain's CDR3 is CASNSPRGLAEETQYF. The DNA of the CDR3 is TGTGCCAGCAATTCCCCCCGGGGACTAGCGGAAGAGACCCAGTACTTC.

This clonotype occurred once. A read error may explain this, as a much larger clone is one base away. J is TRBJ1-6 and V is TRBV14; D is undetermined. Germline CDR1 is SGHDN and CDR2 is FVKESK. V was trimmed by 1 base and J by 6 bases, leaving 10 bases between them. The CDR3 totals 15 residues. This chain's CDR3 is CASSQGGEPNSPLHF. The DNA of the CDR3 is TGTGCCAGCAGCCAAGGCGGAGAGCCTAATTCACCCCTCCACTTT.

The CDR3, as DNA: TGTGCCATCAGTGGCGGGGCCTATAATTCACCCCTCCACTTT. This gives the protein CAISGGAYNSPLHF. V usage is TRBV10-3 and J usage is TRBJ1-6; D not resolved. Per the germline V gene, CDR1 is ENHRY and CDR2 is SYGVKD. Trimming stripped 4 bases from V and 2 bases from J, with 6 bases between. This CDR3 contains 14 residues.

This clonotype has at least ten counts. The rearrangement links TRBV29-1 to TRBJ1-1; 8 positions agree with TRBD1. J lost 5 bases, V lost 3 bases, and 8 bases had no gene match. Germline-derived CDR1 and CDR2 are SQVTM and ANQGSEA. The CDR3 length is 14 residues. In DNA form, the CDR3 reads TGCAGCGTTGACCACGGACAGGGTTCGACTGAAGCTTTCTTT. Its protein is CSVDHGQGSTEAFF.

At least ten counts were recorded for this clonotype. The rearrangement links TRBV6-1 to TRBJ1-5; 8 bases align to TRBD1. In germline, CDR1 is MNHNS, CDR2 SASEGT. The V segment lost 6 bases and the J segment 9 bases; nucleotides outside the gene matches: 13. CDR3 length equals 15 residues. The CDR3 sequence: CASSIQGQGRAPQHF. The CDR3 nucleotides read TGTGCCAGCAGCATCCAAGGACAGGGAAGAGCGCCCCAGCATTTT.

With regard to this clonotype: One end of the junction does not line up with germline, which may come from a read error. The V and J genes are TRBV7-6 and TRBJ2-2, with 8 bases identical to TRBD2. CDR1 and CDR2 (germline): SGHVS, FNYEAQ. The CDR3 is made up of 17 amino acids. CDR3 coding DNA: TGTGCCAGCAGCTTAGCTAGCGGGGTGGAAAGCACCGAGGAGCTGTTTTTT. Translating gives CASSLASGVESTEELFF.

Details on this clonotype: Just one base apart from a much larger clone, this may be a read error. The chain links TRBV30 to TRBJ2-7, with a possible D match to TRBD1 (6 bases). CDR3 length: 12 residues. The germline V gene has CDR1 GTSNPN and CDR2 SVGIG (reference sequence). CDR3 protein: CAWSPTGNEQCF. The CDR3 bases are TGTGCCTGGAGTCCCACAGGGAACGAGCAGTGCTTC.

The gene calls are TRBV6-2 or TRBV6-3 and TRBJ2-7, with D possibly matching TRBD1 (6 bases). V was trimmed by 5 bases and J by 3 bases, leaving 20 bases between them. The CDR3 length is 16 residues. The germline gives CDR1 MNHEY, CDR2 SVGEGT. CDR3 region: CASSPLYGDTDYEQYF. The CDR3 DNA sequence: TGTGCCAGCAGTCCACTGTACGGGGACACGGACTACGAGCAGTACTTC.

This chain joins TRBV28 and TRBJ2-7; no firm D call. Germline CDR1 reads MDHEN; CDR2 reads SYDVKM. This CDR3 contains 16 residues. The ends were cut back, 4 bases at V and 2 bases at J, with 18 bases in the middle. CDR3 sequence (DNA): TGTGCCAGCAGTTCCCTAGAGGCGTACTTAGCCTACGAGCAGTACTTC. Protein sequence: CASSSLEAYLAYEQYF.